A selection of T cell receptor beta chains follows, all from one sample in a study of shared clonotypes between healthy human individuals. Some clones are missing from TCRdb's copy, which holds only in-frame ones; the method was immunoSEQ multiplex PCR. The sample has around 580,000 clones, roughly 98% seen once. Sample: naive CD8+ T cells sorted from blood. The receptors were sampled from a man aged 25 to 40 in good health. CDR3s include the opening cysteine and the closing phenylalanine or tryptophan. Rows give clone size only sometimes, using once, few, many, or a class for an expanded clone.

size,J,V,CDR3
.,TRBJ1-1,TRBV6-5,CASSFVGDQAFF
.,TRBJ2-7,TRBV4-1,CASSPQGYEQYF
.,TRBJ2-7,TRBV6-1,CASSTSPDTGNEQYF
.,TRBJ1-1,TRBV29-1,CSVSVNTEAFF
.,TRBJ2-3,TRBV29-1,CSVVPRGFTDTQYF
.,TRBJ2-7,TRBV11-2,CASSVRQGSYEQYF
.,TRBJ1-3,TRBV2,CASRKEAASGNTIYF
.,TRBJ1-1,TRBV27,CASTKDRGYTEAFF
.,TRBJ1-1,TRBV5-1,CASSLDGVPNTEAFF
.,TRBJ1-2,TRBV19,CASSIVGLQDYGYTF
.,TRBJ2-7,TRBV5-1,CASSFTSGNEQYF
.,TRBJ2-1,TRBV10-3,CAITEGRSYNEQFF
.,TRBJ2-7,TRBV7-9,CASSTWTPADEQYF
.,TRBJ2-1,TRBV7-2,CASSTRDRINEQFF
once,TRBJ2-1,TRBV27,CASSFIRSGLVVDEQFF
once,TRBJ2-1,TRBV11-2,CASRPNRDIEQFF
.,TRBJ2-5,TRBV18,CASSPPTSNQETQYF
.,TRBJ2-7,TRBV10-3,CAVRDRGRDEQYF
.,TRBJ2-1,TRBV5-4,CAGSGLAANEQFF
once,TRBJ2-3,TRBV12-5,CASGLFGWGTDTQYF
once,TRBJ1-1,TRBV6-5,CASSYQGADTEAFF
.,TRBJ2-7,TRBV27,CASSLTSGNYEQYF
once,TRBJ2-2,TRBV27,CASRQRNTGELFF
.,TRBJ2-7,TRBV11-2,CASRLIPGLAAHEQYF
.,TRBJ2-7,TRBV7-8,CASSLKGVIYEQYF
.,TRBJ1-1,TRBV29-1,CSVEYNTEAFF
.,TRBJ2-7,TRBV10-2,CASSPRTENYEQYF
once,TRBJ1-2,TRBV27,CASGRFEGEYGYTF
.,TRBJ2-3,TRBV7-2,CASSATSGSSDTQYF
.,TRBJ2-5,TRBV13,CASSLVLEEETQYF
.,TRBJ1-2,TRBV4-1,CASSQDSPGNYGYTF
.,TRBJ2-5,TRBV10-3,CAISDQRGGQETQYF
.,TRBJ2-1,TRBV14,CASSPGTRFTDEQFF
.,TRBJ2-1,TRBV7-9,CASSPTSGRVFNEQFF
.,TRBJ2-7,TRBV27,CASRKLAGVASVSYEQYF
.,TRBJ2-7,TRBV7-3,CASSLEPAYEQYF
once,TRBJ2-5,TRBV14,CASSQPGHQETQYF
.,TRBJ2-1,TRBV19,CASTPLAGVGNEQFF
.,TRBJ2-7,TRBV7-7,CASSLTERIRTYEQYF
.,TRBJ2-1,TRBV7-9,CASSLPGQPYNEQFF
.,TRBJ2-7,TRBV5-5,CASSLEWAYEQYF
.,TRBJ1-1,TRBV27,CASTPTGIGTEAFF
.,TRBJ1-2,TRBV9,CASSGARGREYARYTF
.,TRBJ1-1,TRBV11-2,CASSDTGIGTEAFF
.,TRBJ1-2,TRBV29-1,CSVELVDGYGYTF
.,TRBJ1-2,TRBV11-2,CASSLGLGQDYGYTF
.,TRBJ2-2,TRBV7-9,CASSLAAGNTGELFF
.,TRBJ2-3,TRBV7-9,CASSLAQLDTDTQYF
.,TRBJ2-3,TRBV28,CASSTPRGTSGRDTQYF
.,TRBJ1-1,TRBV28,CASRKETGNTEAFF
.,TRBJ2-3,TRBV5-4,CASRGDPPTDTQYF
.,TRBJ1-4,TRBV4-1,CASSPLDSEKLFF
.,TRBJ2-7,TRBV9,CASSAGISSPTYEQYF